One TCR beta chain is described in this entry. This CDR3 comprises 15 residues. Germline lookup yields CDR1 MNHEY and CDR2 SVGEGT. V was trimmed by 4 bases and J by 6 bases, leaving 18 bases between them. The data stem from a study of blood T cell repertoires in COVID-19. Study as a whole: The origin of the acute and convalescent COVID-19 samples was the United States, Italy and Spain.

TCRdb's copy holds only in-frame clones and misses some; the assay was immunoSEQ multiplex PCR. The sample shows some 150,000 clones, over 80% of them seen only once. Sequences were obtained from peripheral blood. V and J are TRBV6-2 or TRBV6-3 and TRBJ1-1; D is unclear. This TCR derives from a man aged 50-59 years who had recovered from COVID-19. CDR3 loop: CASSSQRAVRPEAFF. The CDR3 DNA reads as TGTGCCAGCAGTTCTCAGCGTGCGGTTCGACCTGAAGCTTTCTTT.